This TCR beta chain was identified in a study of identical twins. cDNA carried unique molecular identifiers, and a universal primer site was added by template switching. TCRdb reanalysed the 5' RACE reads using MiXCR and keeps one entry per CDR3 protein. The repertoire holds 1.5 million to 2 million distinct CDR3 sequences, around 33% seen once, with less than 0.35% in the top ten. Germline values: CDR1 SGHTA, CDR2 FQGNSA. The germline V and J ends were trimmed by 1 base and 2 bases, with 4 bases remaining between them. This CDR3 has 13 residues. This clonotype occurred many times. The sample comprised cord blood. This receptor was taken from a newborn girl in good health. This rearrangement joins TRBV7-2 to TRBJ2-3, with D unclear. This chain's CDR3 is CASSLVFTDTQYF. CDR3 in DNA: TGTGCCAGCAGCTTAGTATTCACAGATACGCAGTATTTT. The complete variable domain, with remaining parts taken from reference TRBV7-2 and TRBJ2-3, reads GAGVSQSPSNKVTEKGKDVELRCDPISGHTALYWYRQSLGQGLEFLIYFQGNSAPDKSGLPSDRFSAERTGGSVSTLTIQRTQQEDSAVYLCASSLVFTDTQYFGPGTRLTVL.